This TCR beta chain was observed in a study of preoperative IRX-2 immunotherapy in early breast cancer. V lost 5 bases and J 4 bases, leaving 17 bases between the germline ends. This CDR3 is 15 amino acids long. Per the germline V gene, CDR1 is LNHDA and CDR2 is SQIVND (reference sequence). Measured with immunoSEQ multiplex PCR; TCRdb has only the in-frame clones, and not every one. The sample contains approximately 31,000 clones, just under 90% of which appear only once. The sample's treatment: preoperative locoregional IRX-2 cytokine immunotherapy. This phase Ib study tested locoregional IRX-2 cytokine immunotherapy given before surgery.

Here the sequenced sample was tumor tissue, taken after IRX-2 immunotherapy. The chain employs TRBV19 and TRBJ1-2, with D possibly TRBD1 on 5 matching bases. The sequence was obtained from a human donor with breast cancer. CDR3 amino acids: CASSGDGLGAYGYTF. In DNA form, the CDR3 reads TGTGCCAGTAGTGGAGATGGCCTCGGGGCCTATGGCTACACCTTC.